This T cell receptor (beta chain) comes out of a study of CD8 T cells in Susac syndrome. Points from the study as a whole: Within total CD8+ repertoires, around 15 Susac-specific public clones were found, and within CD8+ TEMRA repertoires, about 5. Peak Susac CD8+ clonal expansion occurred in TEMRA cells and active patients.

V trimming: 4 bases; J trimming: 8 bases; junction bases outside the gene matches: 9. The CDR3 is 14 residues long. The germline gives CDR1 SGHNT, CDR2 YYREEE (reference sequence). When the RNA was reverse transcribed, random hexamers were used with an input of roughly 0.45 to 1 ug. TCRdb recomputed calls from the immunoSEQ multiplex PCR reads with MiXCR, one row per CDR3 protein. In the table there are 95,000 to 150,000 distinct CDR3 sequences, around 94% of which are singletons. In blood CD8+ and CD4+ T cells, TCR beta underwent sequencing. Diagnostic criteria for definite or probable disease, in their recently defined form, were met by the patients with Susac syndrome. Remarks on this clonotype: What it binds is unknown.

This chain joins TRBV5-4 and TRBJ2-1; TRBD2 aligns across 7 bases. The TCR sequence derives from a human donor with Susac syndrome. Sequenced input: CD8+ T cells from PBMCs. CDR3 loop: CASSPSGPSDEQFF. The CDR3 DNA is TGTGCCAGCAGCCCTAGCGGCCCCTCGGATGAGCAGTTCTTC.